The 26 T cell receptor beta chains below all came from one sample that was sequenced in a study. Using its own MiXCR run on the 5' RACE reads, TCRdb lists one record per CDR3 protein. Among roughly 8,400 distinct CDR3 sequences listed, about three fifths were seen once. Material: tumor-infiltrating memory CD4+ T cells sorted from the breast tumor. The subset is: memory CD4+ T cells, CD4+CD45RO+CD25-. All receptors come from a female donor with breast cancer.

The rearrangement links TRBV20-1 to TRBJ1-4, with a possible D match to TRBD1 (5 bases). This CDR3 spans 15 amino acids. CDR1 is DFQATT and CDR2 is SNEGSKA in the germline V gene (reference sequence). V lost 5 bases to trimming and J lost 5 bases, with 18 bases between them. The CDR3 is CSAAPGGGANEKLFF. As DNA, the CDR3 is TGCAGTGCTGCCCCCGGGGGAGGGGCCAATGAAAAACTGTTTTTT.

The chain has TRBV7-8 and TRBJ2-4, with a tentative D call TRBD2 (5 bases). With 3 bases removed from V and 8 bases from J, the gap between germline ends came to 14 bases. Germline-derived CDR1 and CDR2 are SGHVS and FQNEAQ. This CDR3 spans 14 amino acids. CDR3 DNA sequence: TGTGCCAGCAGCTTGGAGGCTCTCGAAGACATTCAGTACTTC. Its translation: CASSLEALEDIQYF.

The chain is built from TRBV11-2 and TRBJ1-1; tentatively, D is TRBD1 (5 bases). The CDR3 is 13 amino acids. Trimming pared 3 bases from V and 6 bases from J, leaving 11 bases between. Germline loops: CDR1 SGHAT, CDR2 FQNNGV. This chain's CDR3 is CASSFPGLAEAFF. The CDR3 region has the DNA TGTGCCAGCAGCTTTCCAGGGCTGGCTGAAGCTTTCTTT.

This sequence joins TRBV4-2 and TRBJ2-5; 7 bases align to TRBD2. The CDR3 is made up of 15 amino acids. Per the germline V gene, CDR1 is LGHNA and CDR2 is YNFKEQ. With V trimmed by 1 base and J by 1 base, 3 bases remained unmatched. DNA for the CDR3: TGTGCCAGCAGCCAAGCCGCGGGAGTCCAAGAGACCCAGTACTTC. It codes for CASSQAAGVQETQYF.

The chain has TRBV7-6 and TRBJ2-2; no clear D. The CDR3 consists of 13 residues. Germline V lookup: CDR1 SGHVS, CDR2 FNYEAQ. V gave up 10 bases and J gave up 7 bases, with 16 bases separating them. CDR3 region: CATPLAIFGELFF. The CDR3 DNA reads as TGTGCCACCCCACTCGCTATCTTCGGGGAGCTGTTTTTT.

V usage is TRBV19 and J usage is TRBJ1-1, with D possibly TRBD1 on 5 matching bases. The CDR3 consists of 16 residues. Trimming shortened V by 6 bases and J by 0 bases, and 17 bases separated the two germline ends. Germline lookup yields CDR1 LNHDA and CDR2 SQIVND (reference sequence). Here the CDR3 reads CASRPVTGTLNTEAFF. The CDR3 DNA follows: TGTGCCAGTAGACCGGTCACCGGGACCCTGAACACTGAAGCTTTCTTT.

The chain couples TRBV20-1 to TRBJ2-5, with D perhaps TRBD1 (6 bases). The CDR3 extends over 13 amino acids. Germline lookup yields CDR1 DFQATT and CDR2 SNEGSKA (reference sequence). V gave up 4 bases and J gave up 5 bases, with 14 bases separating them. The CDR3 DNA reads as TGCAGTGCTATAAGCACAGGGCCCGAGACCCAGTACTTC. Protein: CSAISTGPETQYF.

A few counts support this clonotype. The chain links TRBV27 to TRBJ2-1; no clear D. The CDR3 has 13 amino acids. Germline V gene lookup returns CDR1 MNHEY and CDR2 SMNVEV (reference sequence). V was cut by 1 base and J by 7 bases, with 8 bases left in between. CDR3 protein: CASSLWLPNEQFF. The CDR3 DNA follows: TGTGCCAGCAGTTTATGGCTGCCTAATGAGCAGTTCTTC.

This clonotype was seen only a few times. This chain uses TRBV7-6 with TRBJ2-5, with D maybe TRBD2 (6 bases). V was trimmed by 6 bases and J by 5 bases, leaving 19 bases between them. This CDR3 spans 15 amino acids. Germline values: CDR1 SGHVS, CDR2 FNYEAQ. CDR3 residues: CASSPITGGGETQYF. In nucleotides, the CDR3 is TGTGCCAGCAGTCCCATAACGGGTGGAGGGGAGACCCAGTACTTC.

This clonotype was seen only a few times. This chain uses TRBV5-1 with TRBJ2-3; TRBD2 matches 7 bases. J lost 4 bases, V lost 4 bases, and 9 bases had no gene match. CDR1 SGHRS and CDR2 YFSETQ come from the germline V gene. CDR3 length: 15 amino acids. The CDR3 loop is CASSDRGVTSDTQYF. CDR3 DNA: TGCGCCAGCAGCGACCGGGGGGTCACATCAGATACGCAGTATTTT. The complete variable domain, with remaining parts taken from reference TRBV5-1 and TRBJ2-3, reads KAGVTQTPRYLIKTRGQQVTLSCSPISGHRSVSWYQQTPGQGLQFLFEYFSETQRNKGNFPGRFSGRQFSNSRSEMNVSTLELGDSALYLCASSDRGVTSDTQYFGPGTRLTVL.

The rearrangement joins TRBV12-3 or TRBV12-4 to TRBJ2-2; D gene unclear. The CDR3 contains 17 residues. V was clipped by 1 base and J by 0 bases, with 12 bases between them. The CDR3 region has the DNA TGTGCCAGCAGTTTAGAAACAGCGTATCCGAACACCGGGGAGCTGTTTTTT. Translating gives CASSLETAYPNTGELFF.

This chain links TRBV20-1 with TRBJ2-3; 10 bases are shared with TRBD2. The CDR3 has 14 amino acids. After removal of 2 bases from V and 5 bases from J, the junction contained 4 bases not matched to a gene. CDR1 is DFQATT and CDR2 is SNEGSKA in the germline V gene (reference sequence). The CDR3 DNA reads TGCAGTGCTAGATCTAGCGGGAGTAGAGATACGCAGTATTTT. Translation gives CSARSSGSRDTQYF.

This sequence joins TRBV5-1 and TRBJ2-1; 9 bases are shared with TRBD2. Germline lookup yields CDR1 SGHRS and CDR2 YFSETQ. This CDR3 has 16 amino acids. V lost 4 bases to trimming and J lost 6 bases; unmatched junction nucleotides: 11. The CDR3 region has the DNA TGCGCCAGCAGCCCCCCTAGCGGGGTTCGGGGCAATGAGCAGTTCTTC. Translated: CASSPPSGVRGNEQFF.

The V and J genes are TRBV6-6 and TRBJ1-5; no definite D call. The germline V and J ends were trimmed by 7 bases and 0 bases, with 7 bases remaining between them. This CDR3 contains 13 residues. Germline V gene sequence: CDR1 MNHNY, CDR2 SVGAGI (reference sequence). CDR3 nucleotide sequence: TGTGCCAGCAAGGGATATAGCAATCAGCCCCAGCATTTT. It codes for CASKGYSNQPQHF.

This rearrangement joins TRBV6-2 or TRBV6-3 to TRBJ2-4; D uncertain. V gave up 7 bases and J gave up 6 bases, with 19 bases separating them. The CDR3 runs 15 residues. Per germline, CDR1 MNHEY and CDR2 SVGEGT. CDR3 protein: CASTPTLLNGNIQYF. As DNA, the CDR3 is TGTGCCAGCACCCCGACGTTGTTAAATGGAAACATTCAGTACTTC.

The J gene is TRBJ2-7, the V gene TRBV27; D not resolved. The germline V gene has CDR1 MNHEY and CDR2 SMNVEV (reference sequence). V lost 2 bases to trimming and J lost 1 base, with 9 bases between them. This CDR3 contains 14 residues. DNA of the CDR3: TGTGCCAGCAGTTTAAAGGGTGGGTCCTACGAGCAGTACTTC. Its translation is CASSLKGGSYEQYF.

The chain joins TRBV5-5 to TRBJ1-5; no clear D gene. The CDR3 extends over 15 amino acids. The germline V gene has CDR1 SGHKS and CDR2 YYEKEE (reference sequence). V was trimmed by 0 bases and J by 0 bases, leaving 7 bases between them. In DNA form, the CDR3 reads TGTGCCAGCAGCTTGGGTCAGTATAGCAATCAGCCCCAGCATTTT. Protein product: CASSLGQYSNQPQHF.

This chain uses TRBV5-1 with TRBJ1-1, with no clear D. Deletions cut 2 bases from V and 0 bases from J, with 11 bases between. The germline CDR1 and CDR2 sequences are SGHRS and YFSETQ. CDR3 size: 15 residues. In DNA, the CDR3 is TGCGCCAGCAGCTTAGGAGGGATGATGAACACTGAAGCTTTCTTT. Translation: CASSLGGMMNTEAFF. The whole variable domain, remainder taken from reference TRBV5-1 and TRBJ1-1, is KAGVTQTPRYLIKTRGQQVTLSCSPISGHRSVSWYQQTPGQGLQFLFEYFSETQRNKGNFPGRFSGRQFSNSRSEMNVSTLELGDSALYLCASSLGGMMNTEAFFGQGTRLTVV.

The V call is TRBV29-1, the J call TRBJ1-1; TRBD1 might be the D (5 bases). CDR3 size: 11 residues. Trimming stripped 2 bases from V and 10 bases from J, with 11 bases between. CDR1 is SQVTM and CDR2 is ANQGSEA in the germline V gene. CDR3 in DNA: TGCAGCGTTGAACCGGGGGGGAGAGCTTTCTTT. Translation gives CSVEPGGRAFF. Based on the CDR3 plus reference TRBV29-1 and TRBJ1-1, the full variable domain is SAVISQKPSRDICQRGTSLTIQCQVDSQVTMMFWYRQQPGQSLTLIATANQGSEATYESGFVIDKFPISRPNLTFSTLTVSNMSPEDSSIYLCSVEPGGRAFFGQGTRLTVV.

This clonotype was recorded a few times. Mismatch with germline at one junction end may stem from a read error. The gene calls are TRBV5-1 and TRBJ2-1, with unresolved D. The CDR3 runs 14 residues. CDR1 and CDR2 (germline): SGHRS, YFSETQ. CDR3 bases: TGCGCCGGCAGCTTGGGTCACACTGACAATGAGCAGTTCTTC. Its translation: CAGSLGHTDNEQFF.

Notes on this clonotype: At one of its ends the junction is not consistent with the germline gene, which may arise from a read error. The rearrangement links TRBV29-1 to TRBJ2-1; TRBD2 matches at 7 bases. The CDR3 is 14 residues long. The germline CDR1 and CDR2 sequences are SQVTM and ANQGSEA. CDR3 in amino acids: CSAWIAGPDNEQLF. CDR3 nucleotide sequence: TGCAGCGCCTGGATAGCGGGCCCGGACAATGAGCAGCTCTTC.

This chain connects TRBV18 to TRBJ2-7; D might be TRBD1 (5 bases). Germline CDR1 and CDR2: KGHSH and LQKENI. V lost 6 bases, J lost 7 bases, and 16 bases lay in between. The CDR3 extends over 13 amino acids. The CDR3 bases are TGTGCCAGCTCGCCCGACACAGGTCCGGAGCAGTACTTC. It specifies CASSPDTGPEQYF.

This clonotype has just one count. V gene TRBV5-6 combines with J gene TRBJ1-1; D is perhaps TRBD1 (6 bases). Trimming stripped 0 bases from V and 11 bases from J, with 11 bases between. The CDR3 spans 12 residues. CDR1 and CDR2 from the germline V gene are SGHDT and YYEEEE. CDR3 DNA: TGTGCCAGCAGCTTGGCTGGGGGGGCCGCTTTCTTT. Its protein is CASSLAGGAAFF.

The rearrangement links TRBV15 to TRBJ2-7; the D gene is possibly TRBD2 (5 bases). This CDR3 is built from 13 residues. Between the trimmed V and J ends, which lost 0 bases and 4 bases, there was a span of 7 bases. Germline V gene lookup returns CDR1 LNHNV and CDR2 YYDKDF (reference sequence). The CDR3 DNA reads TGTGCCACCAGCAGAGACTTAGCGTACGAGCAGTACTTC. It yields the protein CATSRDLAYEQYF.

The chain is built from TRBV6-5 and TRBJ1-2, with D possibly TRBD1 on 6 matching bases. Germline CDR1 reads MNHEY; CDR2 reads SVGAGI. Trimming took 2 bases from V and 6 from J, leaving 10 bases between them. CDR3 length: 13 residues. CDR3 sequence (DNA): TGTGCCAGCAGTTACGAGGGGGGAGATGGCTACACCTTC. Protein product: CASSYEGGDGYTF.

By its share, this clonotype is medium-sized. The V gene is TRBV6-5, the J gene TRBJ2-1, with 10 nucleotides matching TRBD2. The CDR3 totals 15 residues. Germline CDR1 reads MNHEY; CDR2 reads SVGAGI. CDR3 loop: CAAEGSSGSHNEQFF. CDR3 in DNA: TGTGCAGCCGAGGGGTCTAGCGGGAGCCACAATGAGCAGTTCTTC.